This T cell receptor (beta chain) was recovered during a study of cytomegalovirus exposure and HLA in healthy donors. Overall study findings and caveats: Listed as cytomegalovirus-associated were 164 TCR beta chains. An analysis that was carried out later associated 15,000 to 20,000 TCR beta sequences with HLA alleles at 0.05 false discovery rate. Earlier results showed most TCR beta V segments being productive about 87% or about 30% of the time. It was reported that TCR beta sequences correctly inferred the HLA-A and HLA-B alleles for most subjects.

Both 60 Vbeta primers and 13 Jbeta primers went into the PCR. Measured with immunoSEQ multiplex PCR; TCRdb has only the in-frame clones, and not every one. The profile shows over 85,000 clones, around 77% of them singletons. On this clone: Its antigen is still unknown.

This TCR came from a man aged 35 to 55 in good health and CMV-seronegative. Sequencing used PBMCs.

This chain's CDR3 is CASSSGQRRDTGELFF. CDR3 nucleotide sequence: TGTGCCAGCAGCTCAGGGCAGCGACGGGACACCGGGGAGCTGTTTTTT. The chain links TRBV5-8 to TRBJ2-2; possibly TRBD1 for D (5 bases). There are 16 residues in the CDR3. Germline CDR1 reads SGHTS; CDR2 reads YDEGEE. V was pared by 3 bases and J by 3 bases, with 15 bases between.